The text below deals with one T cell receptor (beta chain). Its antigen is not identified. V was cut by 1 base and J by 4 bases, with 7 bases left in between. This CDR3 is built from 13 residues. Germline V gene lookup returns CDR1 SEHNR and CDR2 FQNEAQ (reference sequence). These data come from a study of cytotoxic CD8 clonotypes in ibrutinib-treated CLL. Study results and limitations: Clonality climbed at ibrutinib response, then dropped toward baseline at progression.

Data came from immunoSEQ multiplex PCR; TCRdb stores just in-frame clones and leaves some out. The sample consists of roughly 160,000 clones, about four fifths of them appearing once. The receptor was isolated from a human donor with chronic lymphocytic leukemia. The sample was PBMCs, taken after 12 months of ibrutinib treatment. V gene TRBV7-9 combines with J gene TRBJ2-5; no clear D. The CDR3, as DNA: TGTGCCAGCAGCTTAGATCGTCTAGAGACCCAGTACTTC. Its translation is CASSLDRLETQYF.